This T cell receptor (beta chain) was recorded in a study of identical twins. Study observations and caveats: With abundant cord blood beta clonotypes, insertions were fewer; memory repertoires showed no such pattern. The study reached conclusions through statistical analysis that was cross-sectional, not following the same donors. Surplus twin overlap in beta out-of-frame sequences was less pronounced.

As for this clonotype: Its antigen is not identified.

CDR1 is MNHEY, CDR2 SVGAGI, per germline. V was clipped by 0 bases and J by 9 bases; unmatched bases: 7. The CDR3 length is 17 residues. Template switching supplied a universal primer site; unique molecular identifiers were carried on the cDNA. TCRdb passed the 5' RACE reads through MiXCR, listing each CDR3 protein once. Here the sample spans 410,000 or so distinct CDR3 sequences, about a fifth being singletons. The sample taken for sequencing was naive T cells sorted from blood. This sequence originates from a man aged 45-65 years in good health. V and J are TRBV6-5 and TRBJ2-1; 14 nucleotides match TRBD2. CDR3 sequence reads: CASSYSPGLAGDGEQFF. For the CDR3, the DNA is TGTGCCAGCAGTTACTCTCCGGGACTAGCGGGAGATGGTGAGCAGTTCTTC.